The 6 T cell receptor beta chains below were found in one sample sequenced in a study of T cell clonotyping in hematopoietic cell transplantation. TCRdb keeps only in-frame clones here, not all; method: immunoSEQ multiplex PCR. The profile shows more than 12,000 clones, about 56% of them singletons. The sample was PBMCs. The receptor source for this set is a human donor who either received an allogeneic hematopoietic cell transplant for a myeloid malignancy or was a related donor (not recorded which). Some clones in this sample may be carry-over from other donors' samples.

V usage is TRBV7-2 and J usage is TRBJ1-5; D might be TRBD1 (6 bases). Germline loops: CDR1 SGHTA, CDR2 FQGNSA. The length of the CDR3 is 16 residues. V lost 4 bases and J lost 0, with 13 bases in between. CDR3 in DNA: TGTGCCAGCAGCTACACAGGGAGGGATAGCAATCAGCCCCAGCATTTT. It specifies CASSYTGRDSNQPQHF.

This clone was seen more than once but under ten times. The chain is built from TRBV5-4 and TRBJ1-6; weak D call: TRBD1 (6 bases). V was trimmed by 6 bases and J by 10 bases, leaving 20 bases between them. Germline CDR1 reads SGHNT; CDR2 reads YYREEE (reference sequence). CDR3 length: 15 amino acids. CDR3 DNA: TGTGCCAGCACCAAGAGGGGGTCAAGGAACTCACCCCTCCACTTT. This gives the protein CASTKRGSRNSPLHF.

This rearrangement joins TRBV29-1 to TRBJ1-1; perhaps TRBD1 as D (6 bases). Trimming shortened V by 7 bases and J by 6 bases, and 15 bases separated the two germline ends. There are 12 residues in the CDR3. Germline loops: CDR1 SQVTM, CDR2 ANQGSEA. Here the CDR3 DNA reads TGCAGCGCTCAGGACAGCCTGGCTGAAGCTTTCTTT. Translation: CSAQDSLAEAFF.

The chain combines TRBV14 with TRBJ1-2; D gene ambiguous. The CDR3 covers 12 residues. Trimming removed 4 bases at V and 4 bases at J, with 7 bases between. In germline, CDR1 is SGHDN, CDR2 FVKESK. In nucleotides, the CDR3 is TGTGCCAGCAGCCCAAGCTCCTATGGCTACACCTTC. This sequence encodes CASSPSSYGYTF.

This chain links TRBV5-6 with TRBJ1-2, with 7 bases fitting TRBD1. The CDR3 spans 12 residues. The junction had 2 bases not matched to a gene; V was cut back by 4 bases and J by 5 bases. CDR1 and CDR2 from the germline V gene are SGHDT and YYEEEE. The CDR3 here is CASSLTGYGYTF. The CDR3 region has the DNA TGTGCCAGCAGCCTGACAGGGTATGGCTACACCTTC.

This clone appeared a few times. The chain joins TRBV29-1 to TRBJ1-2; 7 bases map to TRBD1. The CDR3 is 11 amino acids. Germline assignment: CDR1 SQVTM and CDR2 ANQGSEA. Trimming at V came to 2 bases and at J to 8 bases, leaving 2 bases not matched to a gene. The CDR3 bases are TGCAGCGTTGAAAGAGGGGGCGGCTACACCTTC. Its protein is CSVERGGGYTF.